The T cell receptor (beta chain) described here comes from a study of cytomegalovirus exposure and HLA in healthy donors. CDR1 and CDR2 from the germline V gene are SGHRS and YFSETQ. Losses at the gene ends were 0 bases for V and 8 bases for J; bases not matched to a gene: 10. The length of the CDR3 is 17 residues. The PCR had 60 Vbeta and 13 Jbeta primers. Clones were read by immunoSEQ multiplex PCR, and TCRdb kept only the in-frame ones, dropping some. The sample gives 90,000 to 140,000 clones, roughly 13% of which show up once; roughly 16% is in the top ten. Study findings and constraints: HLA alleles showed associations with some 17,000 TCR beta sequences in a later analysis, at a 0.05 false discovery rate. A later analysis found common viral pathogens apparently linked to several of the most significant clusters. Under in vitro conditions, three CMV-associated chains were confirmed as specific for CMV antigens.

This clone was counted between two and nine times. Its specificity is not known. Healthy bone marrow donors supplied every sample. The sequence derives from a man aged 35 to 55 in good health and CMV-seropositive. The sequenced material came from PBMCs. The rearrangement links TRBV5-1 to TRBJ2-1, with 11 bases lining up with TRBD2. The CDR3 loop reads CASSLALSLAGGDEQFF. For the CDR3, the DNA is TGCGCCAGCAGCTTGGCCCTGAGTCTAGCGGGAGGCGATGAGCAGTTCTTC.